The next 26 T cell receptor beta chains were all read from a single sample in a study of blood T cell repertoires in COVID-19. Clones were read by immunoSEQ multiplex PCR, and TCRdb kept only the in-frame ones, dropping some. Counted here are around 270,000 clones, under 90% occurring once; the ten biggest clones make up 4.2%. The source material was peripheral blood. All receptors come from a man in his 60s with acute or convalescent COVID-19.

This clone was seen just once. CDR3 in amino acids: CSVEDPSTSNEQFF. The DNA for the CDR3 is TGCAGCGTTGAAGATCCCTCGACTAGCAATGAGCAGTTCTTC. The chain employs TRBV29-1 and TRBJ2-1; perhaps TRBD2 as D (6 bases). CDR1 is SQVTM, CDR2 ANQGSEA, per germline. The V gene lost 0 bases and the J gene lost 6 bases, with 12 bases spanning the gap. The CDR3 runs to 14 residues.

The genes are TRBV2 and TRBJ1-1; D possibly corresponds to TRBD1 (5 bases). CDR3 length: 13 amino acids. V lost 5 bases and J 1 base, leaving 8 bases between the germline ends. Germline loops: CDR1 SNHLY, CDR2 FYNNEI. This CDR3 is CASSTQENTEAFF. The CDR3 nucleotides are TGTGCCAGCAGTACACAGGAGAACACTGAAGCTTTCTTT.

CDR3 loop: CASSSVGGETEAFF. As DNA, the CDR3 is TGTGCCAGCAGCTCAGTAGGAGGGGAGACTGAAGCTTTCTTT. This chain joins TRBV4-2 and TRBJ1-1; possibly TRBD1 for D (5 bases). Per the germline V gene, CDR1 is LGHNA and CDR2 is YNFKEQ. The V end was cut by 5 bases, the J end by 5 bases, with 15 bases between. This CDR3 has 14 residues.

CDR3 in amino acids: CASSVGDRETGELFF. The CDR3 bases are TGTGCCAGCAGCGTGGGGGACAGGGAAACCGGGGAGCTGTTTTTT. This chain links TRBV9 with TRBJ2-2; 9 bases map to TRBD1. The CDR3 sequence is 15 residues long. The ends lost 2 bases at V and 5 bases at J; junction bases unmatched: 4. Germline values: CDR1 SGDLS, CDR2 YYNGEE.

The J gene is TRBJ1-4, the V gene TRBV2, with TRBD1 identical over 7 bases. The CDR3 is made up of 14 amino acids. J lost 4 bases, V lost 4 bases, and 3 bases had no gene match. CDR1 and CDR2 (germline): SNHLY, FYNNEI. CDR3 amino acids: CASSVQGVNEKLFF. The CDR3 DNA reads as TGTGCCAGCAGTGTTCAGGGGGTTAATGAAAAACTGTTTTTT.

This chain uses TRBV11-2 with TRBJ1-6, with unresolved D. The V end lost 0 bases, the J end lost 9 bases, and 9 bases lay between the germline ends. CDR1 SGHAT and CDR2 FQNNGV come from the germline V gene. CDR3 size: 14 residues. CDR3: CASSLELFGSPLHF. DNA of the CDR3: TGTGCCAGCAGCTTAGAACTTTTCGGTTCACCCCTCCACTTT. Variable domain in full (rest from reference TRBV11-2 and TRBJ1-6): EAGVAQSPRYKIIEKRQSVAFWCNPISGHATLYWYQQILGQGPKLLIQFQNNGVVDDSQLPKDRFSAERLKGVDSTLKIQPAKLEDSAVYLCASSLELFGSPLHFGNGTRLTVT.

This chain joins TRBV7-2 and TRBJ2-2, with 11 positions matching TRBD1. The CDR3 runs to 15 residues. The J segment lost 7 bases and the V segment lost 4 bases, leaving 5 bases of the junction unmatched. Germline loops: CDR1 SGHTA, CDR2 FQGNSA. The CDR3, as DNA: TGTGCCAGCAGCTCAGGACAGGGGGCTTACGGGGAGCTGTTTTTT. Its protein product is CASSSGQGAYGELFF.

The chain uses TRBV2 and TRBJ2-5; TRBD2 agrees at 7 bases. This CDR3 spans 16 amino acids. With V trimmed by 4 bases and J by 4 bases, 12 bases remained unmatched. Germline values: CDR1 SNHLY, CDR2 FYNNEI. CDR3 region: CASSVPRLAKGETQYF. In nucleotides, the CDR3 is TGTGCCAGCAGTGTTCCCCGACTAGCAAAAGGAGAGACCCAGTACTTC.

In DNA, the CDR3 is TGTGCCAGCAGCCAAGAACGCGGGACTAGTCGTGGCGAGCAGTACTTC. Translating gives CASSQERGTSRGEQYF. The V and J genes are TRBV3-1 (or the pseudogene TRBV3-2) and TRBJ2-7, with 8 bases aligning to TRBD2. Germline V gives CDR1 LGHDT, CDR2 YNNKEL (reference sequence). V shed 0 bases and J 6 bases; nucleotides not matched to a gene: 10. There are 16 residues in the CDR3.

As regards this clone: Additional DNA sequences in this sample encode the identical CDR3. The chain couples TRBV5-1 to TRBJ2-7; D might be TRBD1 (6 bases). The CDR3 has 14 residues. Germline V gives CDR1 SGHRS, CDR2 YFSETQ. V lost 1 base, J lost 0 bases, and 8 bases lay in between. This chain's CDR3 is CASSLRTDSYEQYF. CDR3 sequence (DNA): TGCGCCAGCAGCTTGAGGACAGACTCCTACGAGCAGTACTTC. The full variable domain, its missing parts supplied by reference TRBV5-1 and TRBJ2-7, is KAGVTQTPRYLIKTRGQQVTLSCSPISGHRSVSWYQQTPGQGLQFLFEYFSETQRNKGNFPGRFSGRQFSNSRSEMNVSTLELGDSALYLCASSLRTDSYEQYFGPGTRLTVT.

The rearrangement links TRBV9 to TRBJ2-1, with TRBD2 matching over 10 bases. Germline V gives CDR1 SGDLS, CDR2 YYNGEE. V shed 2 bases, J shed 7 bases, and the junction held 18 bases outside the gene matches. CDR3 length: 19 residues. CDR3 amino acids: CASSVRSHLSGRARNEQFF. The CDR3 nucleotides read TGTGCCAGCAGCGTTCGGTCCCACTTAAGCGGGAGGGCCAGGAATGAGCAGTTCTTC.

The chain has TRBV5-1 and TRBJ2-7; 9 positions match TRBD1. With V trimmed by 5 bases and J by 2 bases, 5 bases remained unmatched. This CDR3 comprises 14 residues. The V gene's germline CDR1 is SGHRS and CDR2 YFSETQ. The CDR3 reads CASRNRDRAYEQYF. DNA for the CDR3: TGCGCCAGCAGAAACCGGGACAGGGCCTACGAGCAGTACTTC.

The chain employs TRBV4-3 and TRBJ1-5; TRBD1 matches 7 bases. Per germline, CDR1 LGHNA and CDR2 YSLEER. The CDR3 runs 14 residues. With 3 bases clipped from V and 6 bases from J, the junction kept 5 bases outside the gene matches. The CDR3: CASSHLTGCQPQHF. The CDR3 DNA reads as TGCGCCAGCAGCCATTTGACAGGGTGTCAGCCCCAGCATTTT.

Ten or more counts support this clone. The genes are TRBV30 and TRBJ1-3; 9 nucleotides agree with TRBD1. Germline V gives CDR1 GTSNPN, CDR2 SVGIG (reference sequence). This CDR3 has 15 amino acids. With 5 bases clipped from V and 3 bases from J, the junction kept 8 bases outside the gene matches. Here the CDR3 DNA reads TGTGCCTGGGGCCCGGGACAGGGAAGTGGAAACACCATATATTTT. Its protein is CAWGPGQGSGNTIYF.

This clone was detected once. The sample holds other DNA sequences that translate to the same CDR3. The V gene is TRBV5-1, the J gene TRBJ1-1; 9 bases align to TRBD1. The CDR3 has 17 amino acids. Germline assignment: CDR1 SGHRS and CDR2 YFSETQ. Trimming took 4 bases from V and 2 from J; bases not matched to a gene: 12. The DNA of the CDR3 is TGCGCCAGCAGCAGGAACTCGCTGGGACAGGGAAACACTGAAGCTTTCTTT. Residues: CASSRNSLGQGNTEAFF.

This chain connects TRBV3-1 (or the pseudogene TRBV3-2) to TRBJ2-1; D is undetermined. CDR3 length equals 15 residues. Trimming took 4 bases from V and 4 from J, leaving 14 bases between them. The germline V gene has CDR1 LGHDT and CDR2 YNNKEL (reference sequence). The CDR3 region is CASSPPSVRYNEQFF. DNA of the CDR3: TGTGCCAGCAGCCCCCCCTCGGTTCGTTACAATGAGCAGTTCTTC.

The J gene is TRBJ1-1, the V gene TRBV7-3; D is unresolved. This CDR3 has 13 residues. Germline CDR1 SGHTA, CDR2 FQGTGA. V was trimmed by 2 bases and J by 7 bases, leaving 11 bases between them. CDR3 nucleotide sequence: TGTGCCAGCAGCTTATTAGCTGAGAATGAAGCTTTCTTT. Protein product: CASSLLAENEAFF.

The V call is TRBV7-9, the J call TRBJ2-7; no firm D call. The CDR3 has 14 residues. Trimming removed 0 bases from V and 2 bases from J, with 8 bases in between. The germline V gene encodes CDR1 SEHNR and CDR2 FQNEAQ (reference sequence). In nucleotides, the CDR3 is TGTGCCAGCAGCTTAGCACAGACCACCTACGAGCAGTACTTC. It specifies CASSLAQTTYEQYF.

The chain joins TRBV4-2 to TRBJ1-2, with 11 bases lining up with TRBD1. V shed 2 bases and J 8 bases; nucleotides not matched to a gene: 7. CDR1 LGHNA and CDR2 YNFKEQ come from the germline V gene. There are 15 residues in the CDR3. The CDR3 sequence: CASSQTGTGGRGYTF. The CDR3 DNA is TGTGCCAGCAGCCAAACCGGGACAGGGGGACGGGGCTACACCTTC.

The chain couples TRBV6-5 to TRBJ2-5, with D possibly being TRBD1 (6 bases). V lost 4 bases and J 5 bases, leaving 17 bases between the germline ends. CDR1 is MNHEY and CDR2 is SVGAGI in the germline V gene. The CDR3 loop spans 15 amino acids. DNA for the CDR3: TGTGCCAGCAGTTCAATACAGGGTGGGGCGGAGACCCAGTACTTC. Translated, it gives CASSSIQGGAETQYF.

The rearrangement joins TRBV10-3 to TRBJ1-5, with D unclear. The germline V and J ends were trimmed by 7 bases and 0 bases, with 16 bases remaining between them. The germline gives CDR1 ENHRY, CDR2 SYGVKD. This CDR3 comprises 16 residues. The CDR3 DNA is TGTGCCATCAAATCATCTCACGGAGATAGCAATCAGCCCCAGCATTTT. Translated, it gives CAIKSSHGDSNQPQHF.

This rearrangement joins TRBV6-5 to TRBJ1-3; D gene ambiguous. Germline values: CDR1 MNHEY, CDR2 SVGAGI. V was clipped by 1 base and J by 0 bases, with 7 bases between them. The CDR3 loop spans 15 amino acids. The CDR3 loop is CASSYYGISGNTIYF. The CDR3 nucleotides are TGTGCCAGCAGTTACTACGGGATCTCTGGAAACACCATATATTTT.

V is TRBV2 and J is TRBJ1-5; D gene ambiguous. Between the trimmed V and J ends, which lost 0 bases and 2 bases, there was a span of 11 bases. The CDR3 length is 16 residues. Germline CDR1 SNHLY, CDR2 FYNNEI. In DNA, the CDR3 is TGTGCCAGCAGTGAAGCCGGCAACGGGGGCAATCAGCCCCAGCATTTT. The encoded protein is CASSEAGNGGNQPQHF.

This sequence joins TRBV6-5 and TRBJ2-7, with TRBD1 identical over 8 bases. V dropped 4 bases and J dropped 6; count of bases not matched to a gene: 11. The V gene's germline CDR1 is MNHEY and CDR2 SVGAGI. The CDR3 length is 15 residues. The CDR3 spells CASSSQGASPREQYF. CDR3 coding DNA: TGTGCCAGCAGTTCCCAGGGGGCTTCTCCCCGCGAGCAGTACTTC.

The chain has TRBV5-1 and TRBJ2-7; 13 bases match TRBD2. CDR3 size: 16 residues. Germline V gene lookup returns CDR1 SGHRS and CDR2 YFSETQ. V was pared by 4 bases and J by 3 bases, with 7 bases of the junction left unmatched. The CDR3 loop reads CASSAAGTSGIYEQYF. CDR3 sequence (DNA): TGCGCCAGCAGCGCCGCAGGGACTAGCGGGATCTACGAGCAGTACTTC.

The chain is built from TRBV28 and TRBJ1-6; TRBD1 agrees at 8 bases. The CDR3 has 15 residues. Germline V gene data show CDR1 as MDHEN and CDR2 as SYDVKM. V lost 7 bases to trimming and J lost 7 bases; unmatched junction nucleotides: 9. CDR3 sequence reads: CASTWGDRGNSPLHF. Here the CDR3 DNA reads TGTGCCAGCACTTGGGGTGACAGGGGAAATTCACCCCTCCACTTT.